Described below is a single TCR beta chain sequence and its context. Its antigen is still unknown. The entry originates in a study of vaccination effects on CD4 cells after COVID-19. This CDR3 has 15 residues. Per the germline V gene, CDR1 is SQVTM and CDR2 is ANQGSEA. Trimming removed 4 bases from V and 7 bases from J, with 19 bases in between. Before sequencing, viral peptide pools were used by the ViraFEST assay to expand antigen-specific CD4+ T cells. Following an approximately eleven-day culture, CD4+ T cells were purified. Vaccinated recipients, who were negative for nucleocapsid antibodies, had no history of SARS-CoV-2 infection. Both day 3 and day 7 saw half the medium replaced with IL-2 medium. The data were produced by immunoSEQ multiplex PCR, yet TCRdb's version contains in-frame clones alone and is incomplete. The sample lists some 22,000 clones; around 70% were seen once.

This sequence was found in a human donor who received a COVID-19 vaccine. Sample: CD4+ T cells from PBMCs cultured with HCoV-NL63 spike peptides, taken before COVID-19 vaccination. The chain employs TRBV29-1 and TRBJ2-2; D may be TRBD2 (7 bases). The CDR3 sequence: CSVGLGGLRSGELFF. CDR3 DNA: TGCAGCGTTGGACTCGGGGGGCTCAGGAGCGGGGAGCTGTTTTTT.